This T cell receptor (beta chain) was recorded in a study of blood T cells in healthy people across ages. The V segment lost 4 bases and the J segment 0 bases; nucleotides outside the gene matches: 5. Germline values: CDR1 GTSNPN, CDR2 SVGIG (reference sequence). The CDR3 runs 14 residues. A J-beta primer mix and a sample-barcoded 5' primer were used in a second PCR of roughly 7 to 12 cycles. Via MiXCR, TCRdb re-called the 5' RACE reads, giving one row per CDR3 protein. The top ten clones hold over 20% of a sample with around 970,000 distinct CDR3 sequences, roughly half of them seen once. This clonotype was sampled from an older woman in good health. Input material: blood. This rearrangement joins TRBV30 to TRBJ1-2, with TRBD1 matching 7 bases. This CDR3 reads CAWTGQETNYGYTF. CDR3 nucleotides: TGTGCCTGGACCGGACAGGAGACTAACTATGGCTACACCTTC.